This TCR beta chain originates from a study of blood T cell repertoires in COVID-19. Study-level background: Italy, Spain and the United States were the sources of the convalescent and acute COVID-19 samples. Sources were T cells, B-cell-depleted T cells, or PBMCs; the material itself was cDNA or gDNA.

This clone showed up just once. CDR3 size: 16 residues. Germline V CDR1 and CDR2: MGHRA, YSYEKL. V lost 2 bases to trimming and J lost 9 bases; unmatched junction nucleotides: 10. Study processing details: The assay estimated nucleated cells by amplifying reference gene primers. Method: immunoSEQ multiplex PCR; TCRdb's copy keeps in-frame clones and lacks some. From that table come the V and J calls and clone size; the DNA was used to work out D and trimming. The sample has approximately 71,000 clones, 90% seen once. The specimen sequenced was peripheral blood. The chain uses TRBV4-1 and TRBJ2-1; 10 positions match TRBD2. The TCR was taken from a woman aged 18-30 years with acute or convalescent COVID-19. The CDR3 sequence: CASSQPLAGVEGEQFF. DNA for the CDR3: TGCGCCAGCAGCCAACCCCTAGCGGGAGTTGAGGGTGAGCAGTTCTTC.